This T cell receptor (beta chain) was captured in a study of blood T cell repertoires in COVID-19. Original processing notes: Scientists estimated how many nucleated cells there were by amplifying reference gene primers. The repertoire was sequenced with immunoSEQ multiplex PCR; TCRdb's copy has only in-frame clones and lacks some. The V and J calls and clone size come from that table; D and trimming were worked out from the DNA. Of around 200,000 clones listed, roughly 83% are singletons. Trimming took 10 bases from V and 5 from J; bases not matched to a gene: 3. Germline CDR1 reads MDHEN; CDR2 reads SYDVKM. The CDR3 extends over 12 amino acids. In terms of age and location, participants ranged from about 18 to 95 years and lived in 24 US areas. Assignment of participants to cohorts was predicated upon participant-reported clinical history.

This sequence was found in a middle-aged man with acute COVID-19. The gene calls are TRBV28 and TRBJ1-4, with 8 bases that match TRBD1. Sequencing input: PBMCs or T cells enriched from blood (not recorded which). DNA of the CDR3: TGTGCCACCACAGGGGGGAATGAAAAACTGTTTTTT. This translates into CATTGGNEKLFF.